This T cell receptor beta chain was recorded in a study of blood T cell repertoires in COVID-19. This CDR3 region has 16 residues. Germline trimming cut 6 bases from V and 2 bases from J; bases unmatched to any gene: 7. Germline V CDR1 and CDR2: MDHEN, SYDVKM. Authors' analysis steps: From reference gene primer amplification, estimates of nucleated cell counts were derived. Only in-frame clones appear in the TCRdb table, and some are missing; sequencing was by immunoSEQ multiplex PCR. V and J calls and clone size are given by that table; D and trimming were obtained from the DNA. The table records 250,000 to 300,000 clones, around nine tenths of them present only once. The study assigned cohorts using participant-reported clinical history.

The sequence was collected from a man in his forties who had recovered from COVID-19. Source material: PBMCs or T cells enriched from blood (not recorded which). The genes are TRBV28 and TRBJ2-1; 10 bases match TRBD1. CDR3 sequence (DNA): TGTGCCAGCAGCGGGGACAGGGGCTGGACCTACAATGAGCAGTTCTTC. Encoded protein: CASSGDRGWTYNEQFF.